This TCR beta chain was found in a study of T cell repertoires and HLA-DP antigens. Overall study findings and caveats: The CD4+ repertoire was not split into naive and memory.

Profiled with immunoSEQ multiplex PCR; TCRdb holds only in-frame clones, not every one. The table lists 65,000 to 90,000 clones, over 75% of them singletons. In germline, CDR1 is LGHNA, CDR2 YSLEER. V lost 1 base and J 7 bases, leaving 14 bases between the germline ends. There are 16 residues in the CDR3. With respect to this clone: Its antigen remains unknown.

The sequencing sample was made of CD4+ T cells from PBMCs. The chain has TRBV4-3 and TRBJ1-6; D is possibly TRBD1 (6 bases). The sequence came from a man aged 55-75 years in good health and CMV-seronegative. The chain's CDR3 is CASSQGTGAENSPLHF. The CDR3 nucleotides are TGCGCCAGCAGCCAAGGCACGGGGGCGGAGAATTCACCCCTCCACTTT.